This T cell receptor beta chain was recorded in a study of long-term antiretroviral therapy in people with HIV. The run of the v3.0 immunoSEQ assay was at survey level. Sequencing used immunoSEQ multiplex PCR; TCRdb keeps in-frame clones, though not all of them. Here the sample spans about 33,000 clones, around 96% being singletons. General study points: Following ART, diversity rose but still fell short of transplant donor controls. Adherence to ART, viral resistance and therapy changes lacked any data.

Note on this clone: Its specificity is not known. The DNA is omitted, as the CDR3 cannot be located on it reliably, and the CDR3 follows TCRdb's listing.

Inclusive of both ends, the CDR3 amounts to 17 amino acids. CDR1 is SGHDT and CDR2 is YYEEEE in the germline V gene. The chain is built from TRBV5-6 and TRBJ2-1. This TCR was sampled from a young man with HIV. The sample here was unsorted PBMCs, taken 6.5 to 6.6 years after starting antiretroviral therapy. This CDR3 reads CASSLVRSFRGRGEQFF.